Sequencing of this T cell receptor (beta chain) was carried out in a study of response to subunit inactivated influenza vaccine. V dropped 6 bases and J dropped 6 bases, with 19 bases sitting between them. The CDR3 covers 14 residues. Looked up from germline, CDR1 is DFQATT and CDR2 is SNEGSKA (reference sequence). The study's findings and limits: Few new T cells, the authors suggested, are recruited by each seasonal influenza vaccination.

Comments on this clonotype: The antigen remains undetermined.

TCRdb recomputed calls from the RT-PCR reads with MiXCR, one row per CDR3 protein. Here the sample spans 610,000 or so distinct CDR3 sequences, around 15% being singletons. The sequenced sample was PBMCs from blood, obtained 11 to 12 days after vaccination. The chain carries TRBV20-1 and TRBJ2-3; D is possibly TRBD1 (6 bases). The sequence was collected from a man aged 50 to 59 who received an inactivated influenza vaccine. CDR3 in amino acids: CSATLGQGGDTQYF. Written as DNA, the CDR3 is TGCAGTGCGACGCTGGGACAAGGTGGCGATACGCAGTATTTT.